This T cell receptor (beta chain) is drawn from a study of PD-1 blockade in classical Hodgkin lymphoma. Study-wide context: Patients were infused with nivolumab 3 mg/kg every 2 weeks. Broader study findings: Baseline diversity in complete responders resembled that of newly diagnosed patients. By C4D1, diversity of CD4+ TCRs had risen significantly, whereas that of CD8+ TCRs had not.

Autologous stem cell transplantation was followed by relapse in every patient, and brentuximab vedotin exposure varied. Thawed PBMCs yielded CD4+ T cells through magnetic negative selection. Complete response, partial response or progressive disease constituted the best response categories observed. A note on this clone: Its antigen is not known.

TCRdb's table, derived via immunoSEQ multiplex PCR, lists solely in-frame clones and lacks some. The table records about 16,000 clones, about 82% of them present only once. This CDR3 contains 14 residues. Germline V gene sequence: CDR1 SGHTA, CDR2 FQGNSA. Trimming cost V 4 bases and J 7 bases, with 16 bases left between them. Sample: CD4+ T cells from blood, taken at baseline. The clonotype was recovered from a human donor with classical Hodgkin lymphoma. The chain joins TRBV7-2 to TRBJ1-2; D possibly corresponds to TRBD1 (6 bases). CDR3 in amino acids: CASSSPPGVSGYTF. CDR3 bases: TGTGCCAGCAGCTCACCCCCAGGGGTTTCTGGCTACACCTTC.